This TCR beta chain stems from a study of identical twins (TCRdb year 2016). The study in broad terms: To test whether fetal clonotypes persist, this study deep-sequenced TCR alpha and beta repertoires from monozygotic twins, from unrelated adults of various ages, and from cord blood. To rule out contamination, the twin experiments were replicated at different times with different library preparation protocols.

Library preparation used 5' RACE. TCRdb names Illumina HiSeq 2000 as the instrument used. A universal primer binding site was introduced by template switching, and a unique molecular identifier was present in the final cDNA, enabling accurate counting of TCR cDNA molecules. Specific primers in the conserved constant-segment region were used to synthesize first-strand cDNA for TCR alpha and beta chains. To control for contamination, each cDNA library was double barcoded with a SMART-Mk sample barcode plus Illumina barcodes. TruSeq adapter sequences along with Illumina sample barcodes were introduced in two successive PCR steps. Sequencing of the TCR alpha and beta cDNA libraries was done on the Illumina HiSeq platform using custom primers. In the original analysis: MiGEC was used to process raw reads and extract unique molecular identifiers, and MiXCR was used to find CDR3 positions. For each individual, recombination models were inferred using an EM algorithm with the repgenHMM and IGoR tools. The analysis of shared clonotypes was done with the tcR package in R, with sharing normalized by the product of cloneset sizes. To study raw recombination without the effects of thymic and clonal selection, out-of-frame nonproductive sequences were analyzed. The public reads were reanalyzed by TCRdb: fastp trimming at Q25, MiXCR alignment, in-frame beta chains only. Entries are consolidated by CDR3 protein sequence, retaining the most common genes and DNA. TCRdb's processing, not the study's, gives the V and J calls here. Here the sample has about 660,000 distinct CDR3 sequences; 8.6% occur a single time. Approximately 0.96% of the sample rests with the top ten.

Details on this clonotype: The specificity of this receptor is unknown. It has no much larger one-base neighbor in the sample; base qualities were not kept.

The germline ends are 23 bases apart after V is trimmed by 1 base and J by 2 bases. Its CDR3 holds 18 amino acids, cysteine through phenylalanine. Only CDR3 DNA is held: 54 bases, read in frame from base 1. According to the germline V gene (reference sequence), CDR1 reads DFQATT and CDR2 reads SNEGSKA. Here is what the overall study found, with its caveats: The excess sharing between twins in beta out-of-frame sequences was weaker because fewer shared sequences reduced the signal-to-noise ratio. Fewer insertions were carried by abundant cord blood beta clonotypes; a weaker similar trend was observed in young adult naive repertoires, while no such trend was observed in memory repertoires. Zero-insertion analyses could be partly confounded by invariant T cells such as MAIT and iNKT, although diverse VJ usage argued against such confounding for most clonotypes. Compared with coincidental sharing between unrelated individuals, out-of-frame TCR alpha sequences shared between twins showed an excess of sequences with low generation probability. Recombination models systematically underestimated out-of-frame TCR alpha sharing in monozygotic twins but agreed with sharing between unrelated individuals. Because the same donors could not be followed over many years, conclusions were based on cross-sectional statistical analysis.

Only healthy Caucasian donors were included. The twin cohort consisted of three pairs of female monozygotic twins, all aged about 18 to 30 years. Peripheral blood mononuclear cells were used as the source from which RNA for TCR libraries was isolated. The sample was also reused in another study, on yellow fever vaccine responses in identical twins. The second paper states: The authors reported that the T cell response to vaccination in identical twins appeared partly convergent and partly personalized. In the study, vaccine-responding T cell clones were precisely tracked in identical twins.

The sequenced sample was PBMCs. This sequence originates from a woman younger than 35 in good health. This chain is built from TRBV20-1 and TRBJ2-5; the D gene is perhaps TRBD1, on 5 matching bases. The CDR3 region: CSARGRLGQGHIQETQYF. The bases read TGCAGTGCTAGAGGGCGGCTGGGGCAGGGCCATATTCAAGAGACCCAGTACTTC.